Below are 29 T cell receptor beta chains sequenced from a single sample in a study of blood T cell repertoires in COVID-19. Profiled with immunoSEQ multiplex PCR; TCRdb holds only in-frame clones, not every one. Of about 200,000 clones listed, approximately 78% are singletons. The sequenced sample was peripheral blood. All receptors come from a woman in her sixties or seventies with COVID-19, enrolled during active disease.

The chain combines TRBV7-2 with TRBJ1-2; 7 bases align to TRBD1. Germline lookup yields CDR1 SGHTA and CDR2 FQGNSA. The CDR3 consists of 11 residues. The junction had 4 bases not matched to a gene; V was cut back by 5 bases and J by 10 bases. CDR3 sequence (DNA): TGTGCCAGCAGCATAACAGGGGTCTACACCTTC. Translation gives CASSITGVYTF.

The chain joins TRBV19 to TRBJ1-6; 9 bases align to TRBD1. Germline V gene lookup returns CDR1 LNHDA and CDR2 SQIVND (reference sequence). The length of the CDR3 is 16 residues. V gave up 2 bases and J gave up 10 bases; unmatched junction bases: 9. CDR3 in DNA: TGTGCCAGTAGTATACGCGGACAGGGGAAGGGATCACCCCTCCACTTT. Translating it yields CASSIRGQGKGSPLHF.

In this sample, this clone turned up a few times. The J gene is TRBJ2-5, the V gene TRBV9; 7 nucleotides line up with TRBD1. From germline, CDR1 is SGDLS and CDR2 YYNGEE. The V and J ends lost 3 bases and 4 bases, in that order; junction bases with no gene match: 9. This CDR3 is built from 15 residues. The CDR3 is CASSANRGPGETQYF. The CDR3 nucleotides are TGTGCCAGCAGCGCTAACAGGGGCCCTGGAGAGACCCAGTACTTC.

To note about this clone: Other DNA sequences of this sample code for an identical CDR3. The chain is built from TRBV12-3 or TRBV12-4 and TRBJ1-1; D possibly corresponds to TRBD1 (5 bases). V gave up 6 bases and J gave up 1 base, with 9 bases separating them. This CDR3 region has 13 residues. CDR3 residues: CASSLQGNTEAFF. The CDR3 DNA reads TGTGCCAGCAGCTTGCAGGGGAACACTGAAGCTTTCTTT.

This clone was found a few times. The chain recombines TRBV7-2 with TRBJ1-6; TRBD1 aligns across 7 bases. The CDR3 covers 16 residues. After removal of 2 bases from V and 7 bases from J, the junction contained 8 bases not matched to a gene. Germline V gene data show CDR1 as SGHTA and CDR2 as FQGNSA. This CDR3 reads CASSLNYAGGNSPLHF. For the CDR3, the DNA is TGTGCCAGCAGCTTAAATTATGCAGGGGGAAATTCACCCCTCCACTTT.

This clone has a single count. This rearrangement joins TRBV6-1 to TRBJ1-2; 8 nucleotides match TRBD1. Germline V lookup: CDR1 MNHNS, CDR2 SASEGT. With 0 bases clipped from V and 4 bases from J, the junction kept 4 bases outside the gene matches. The CDR3 is 15 amino acids. The CDR3 sequence is CASSEAGQGFYGYTF. CDR3 bases: TGTGCCAGCAGTGAAGCCGGACAGGGCTTCTATGGCTACACCTTC.

The rearrangement uses TRBV28 and TRBJ1-1; 9 nucleotides agree with TRBD1. Looked up from germline, CDR1 is MDHEN and CDR2 is SYDVKM. J lost 2 bases, V lost 6 bases, and 4 bases had no gene match. The CDR3 extends over 14 amino acids. The CDR3 bases are TGTGCCAGCAGGCGGACAGGGGCAAACACTGAAGCTTTCTTT. Amino acids: CASRRTGANTEAFF.

The chain recombines TRBV28 with TRBJ2-5; 12 bases map to TRBD2. With 6 bases clipped from V and 2 bases from J, the junction kept 7 bases outside the gene matches. The germline V gene encodes CDR1 MDHEN and CDR2 SYDVKM. The CDR3 spans 16 residues. CDR3 coding DNA: TGTGCCAGCAGGGCTAGCGGGAGGGCTGTACAAGAGACCCAGTACTTC. Encoded protein: CASRASGRAVQETQYF. The complete variable domain, with remaining parts taken from reference TRBV28 and TRBJ2-5, reads DVKVTQSSRYLVKRTGEKVFLECVQDMDHENMFWYRQDPGLGLRLIYFSYDVKMKEKGDIPEGYSVSREKKERFSLILESASTNQTSMYLCASRASGRAVQETQYFGPGTRLLVL.

The rearrangement uses TRBV3-1 (or the pseudogene TRBV3-2) and TRBJ2-7; 11 bases are a match to TRBD2. CDR1 is LGHDT and CDR2 is YNNKEL in the germline V gene (reference sequence). CDR3 length equals 14 residues. V lost 4 bases to trimming and J lost 7 bases; unmatched junction nucleotides: 6. CDR3 amino acids: CASSPTSGRREQYF. The CDR3 DNA reads as TGTGCCAGCAGCCCTACTAGCGGGAGAAGGGAGCAGTACTTC.

The chain couples TRBV24-1 to TRBJ1-1; possibly TRBD1 for D (5 bases). The germline CDR1 and CDR2 sequences are KGHDR and SFDVKD. Trimming stripped 7 bases from V and 4 bases from J, with 12 bases between. The CDR3 is made up of 13 amino acids. The CDR3 DNA follows: TGTGCCACCAGGTTCTCAGGGTCCACTGAAGCTTTCTTT. Its translation: CATRFSGSTEAFF.

J is TRBJ2-1 and V is TRBV18; the match to TRBD2 covers 9 bases. The V and J ends lost 6 bases and 6 bases, in that order; junction bases with no gene match: 12. The CDR3 has 16 residues. The germline gives CDR1 KGHSH, CDR2 LQKENI. The CDR3 DNA follows: TGTGCCAGCTCCCCTCAAACGGGACTAGCTCTCAATGAGCAGTTCTTC. Translating gives CASSPQTGLALNEQFF.

The chain combines TRBV7-8 with TRBJ2-7; maybe TRBD2 (6 bases). This CDR3 contains 14 residues. V was shortened by 1 base and J by 3 bases, with 10 bases between the two germline ends. Germline V gives CDR1 SGHVS, CDR2 FQNEAQ. This CDR3 is CASSLGGGFYEQYF. CDR3 bases: TGTGCCAGCAGCTTAGGGGGAGGCTTCTACGAGCAGTACTTC.

This chain connects TRBV15 to TRBJ2-7; 10 bases are shared with TRBD2. The V segment lost 0 bases and the J segment 6 bases; nucleotides outside the gene matches: 8. Germline loops: CDR1 LNHNV, CDR2 YYDKDF (reference sequence). The CDR3 runs to 16 residues. The CDR3 here is CATSRDRLAGLGEQYF. Written as DNA, the CDR3 is TGTGCCACCAGCAGAGATCGACTAGCGGGTCTAGGCGAGCAGTACTTC.

The rearrangement uses TRBV14 and TRBJ1-3, with D hard to call. Trimming took off 5 bases at V and 3 bases at J, with 8 bases between the two ends. Germline CDR1 reads SGHDN; CDR2 reads FVKESK. The CDR3 is 13 residues long. DNA for the CDR3: TGTGCCAGCAGCGCTTTACTTGGAAACACCATATATTTT. It encodes CASSALLGNTIYF.

The chain combines TRBV27 with TRBJ1-6; D not certain. The germline V gene has CDR1 MNHEY and CDR2 SMNVEV (reference sequence). The length of the CDR3 is 13 residues. Trimming removed 4 bases from V and 12 bases from J, with 13 bases in between. CDR3 amino acids: CASSSTFDLPLHF. CDR3 sequence (DNA): TGTGCCAGCAGTTCTACTTTCGATCTACCCCTCCACTTT.

This clone was picked up a small number of times. The genes are TRBV14 and TRBJ1-6, with D perhaps TRBD1 (5 bases). V lost 4 bases and J lost 0, with 13 bases in between. This CDR3 comprises 17 residues. Per germline, CDR1 SGHDN and CDR2 FVKESK. The CDR3 DNA is TGTGCCAGCAGCCGCAGGACACCCGGCTCCTATAATTCACCCCTCCACTTT. Its translation is CASSRRTPGSYNSPLHF.

V usage is TRBV3-1 (or the pseudogene TRBV3-2) and J usage is TRBJ2-3, with D possibly TRBD2 on 6 matching bases. The CDR3 contains 15 residues. Germline assignment: CDR1 LGHDT and CDR2 YNNKEL (reference sequence). V was clipped by 4 bases and J by 1 base, with 12 bases between them. CDR3 bases: TGTGCCAGCAGCCCTCGGCGGGACCGCACAGATACGCAGTATTTT. Protein sequence: CASSPRRDRTDTQYF.

This chain joins TRBV7-7 and TRBJ2-1; 13 bases are a match to TRBD2. Trimming cost V 5 bases and J 5 bases; bases outside gene matches: 6. Germline lookup yields CDR1 SSHAT and CDR2 FNYEAQ (reference sequence). The CDR3 length is 16 residues. CDR3 coding DNA: TGTGCCAGCAGCCTTGGACTAGCGGGAGCTGACAATGAGCAGTTCTTC. Protein product: CASSLGLAGADNEQFF.

Only a few counts were recorded for this clone. The V gene is TRBV9, the J gene TRBJ1-4, with D maybe TRBD1 (5 bases). Germline CDR1 reads SGDLS; CDR2 reads YYNGEE. Trimming stripped 4 bases from V and 4 bases from J, with 11 bases between. The CDR3 runs 14 residues. The DNA for the CDR3 is TGTGCCAGCAGCCCAGGGCTAGGTAATGAAAAACTGTTTTTT. Protein: CASSPGLGNEKLFF.

The V gene is TRBV27, the J gene TRBJ2-7; 10 bases agree with TRBD2. CDR1 and CDR2 (germline): MNHEY, SMNVEV (reference sequence). CDR3 size: 15 residues. Unmatched junction bases numbered 8, after V lost 5 bases and J lost 4 bases. The CDR3 DNA sequence: TGTGCCAGCAGTCCCCCGACTAGCGGGTCGTACGAGCAGTACTTC. Translating gives CASSPPTSGSYEQYF.

V is TRBV5-5 and J is TRBJ2-1; 7 bases are a match to TRBD1. Trimming removed 0 bases from V and 2 bases from J; junction bases left unmatched: 2. CDR3 length: 15 amino acids. Germline-derived CDR1 and CDR2 are SGHKS and YYEKEE (reference sequence). CDR3 protein: CASSLGDSPYNEQFF. Written as DNA, the CDR3 is TGTGCCAGCAGCTTGGGGGACAGCCCCTACAATGAGCAGTTCTTC. Variable domain in full (rest from reference TRBV5-5 and TRBJ2-1): DAGVTQSPTHLIKTRGQQVTLRCSPISGHKSVSWYQQVLGQGPQFIFQYYEKEERGRGNFPDRFSARQFPNYSSELNVNALLLGDSALYLCASSLGDSPYNEQFFGPGTRLTVL.

This clone was counted once. The DNA of the CDR3 is TGTGCCAGCAGCCTAGCGGGAGGCCACCCCGAGCAGTACTTC. Translated: CASSLAGGHPEQYF. This rearrangement joins TRBV5-4 to TRBJ2-7; the match to TRBD2 covers 11 bases. Trimming removed 4 bases from V and 6 bases from J; junction bases left unmatched: 6. Germline CDR1 and CDR2: SGHNT and YYREEE (reference sequence). The CDR3 runs to 14 residues.

The CDR3 DNA is TGTGCCAGCAGCCAAGTACAGGGGGCCTACGAGCAGTACTTC. Amino acids: CASSQVQGAYEQYF. The chain couples TRBV3-1 (or the pseudogene TRBV3-2) to TRBJ2-7, with 8 bases matching TRBD1. The germline gives CDR1 LGHDT, CDR2 YNNKEL (reference sequence). There are 14 residues in the CDR3. Trimming at V came to 1 base and at J to 2 bases, leaving 1 base not matched to a gene.

The chain links TRBV7-2 to TRBJ2-2; 8 bases are a match to TRBD1. Germline lookup yields CDR1 SGHTA and CDR2 FQGNSA. V shed 7 bases, J shed 4 bases, and the junction held 5 bases outside the gene matches. The CDR3 sequence is 14 residues long. In DNA form, the CDR3 reads TGTGCCAGCACCCCGGACAGGGCCACCGGGGAGCTGTTTTTT. It codes for CASTPDRATGELFF. Full variable domain (remainder filled in from reference TRBV7-2 and TRBJ2-2): GAGVSQSPSNKVTEKGKDVELRCDPISGHTALYWYRQSLGQGLEFLIYFQGNSAPDKSGLPSDRFSAERTGGSVSTLTIQRTQQEDSAVYLCASTPDRATGELFFGEGSRLTVL.

The chain carries TRBV18 and TRBJ2-2; 11 bases map to TRBD2. This CDR3 region has 16 residues. From germline, CDR1 is KGHSH and CDR2 LQKENI. The V gene end was trimmed by 3 bases and the J gene end by 6 bases; junction bases not matched to a gene: 6. The CDR3 sequence: CASSPSTSGSPGELFF. CDR3 nucleotide sequence: TGTGCCAGCTCACCTAGCACTAGCGGGAGCCCCGGGGAGCTGTTTTTT. Based on the CDR3 plus reference TRBV18 and TRBJ2-2, the full variable domain is NAGVMQNPRHLVRRRGQEARLRCSPMKGHSHVYWYRQLPEEGLKFMVYLQKENIIDESGMPKERFSAEFPKEGPSILRIQQVVRGDSAAYFCASSPSTSGSPGELFFGEGSRLTVL.

There are a few counts of this clone. The chain joins TRBV9 to TRBJ1-1, with D unresolved. The ends were cut back, 1 base at V and 1 base at J, with 14 bases in the middle. The CDR3 sequence is 16 residues long. The germline V gene encodes CDR1 SGDLS and CDR2 YYNGEE. This chain's CDR3 is CASSVSSRQENTEAFF. The CDR3, as DNA: TGTGCCAGCAGCGTATCCTCAAGACAAGAGAACACTGAAGCTTTCTTT.

This chain uses TRBV18 with TRBJ2-3, with 7 bases fitting TRBD2. With V trimmed by 6 bases and J by 0 bases, 6 bases remained unmatched. Germline-derived CDR1 and CDR2 are KGHSH and LQKENI. This CDR3 has 15 amino acids. CDR3 DNA: TGTGCCAGCTCGTCGCTAGCGGCTAGCACAGATACGCAGTATTTT. Translated: CASSSLAASTDTQYF.

The rearrangement joins TRBV7-2 to TRBJ1-4; D uncertain. The CDR3 has 13 residues. Germline CDR1 SGHTA, CDR2 FQGNSA. V was cut by 5 bases and J by 8 bases, with 12 bases left in between. CDR3: CASSLELWEKLFF. The CDR3 DNA is TGTGCCAGCAGCCTTGAGCTGTGGGAAAAACTGTTTTTT. Combining the CDR3 with reference TRBV7-2 and TRBJ1-4 gives the whole variable domain GAGVSQSPSNKVTEKGKDVELRCDPISGHTALYWYRQSLGQGLEFLIYFQGNSAPDKSGLPSDRFSAERTGGSVSTLTIQRTQQEDSAVYLCASSLELWEKLFFGSGTQLSVL.

This sequence joins TRBV5-4 and TRBJ2-1; 9 bases are shared with TRBD2. The J segment lost 9 bases and the V segment lost 4 bases, leaving 14 bases of the junction unmatched. This CDR3 is 16 amino acids long. From germline, CDR1 is SGHNT and CDR2 YYREEE (reference sequence). CDR3 region: CASSRRAAGGSLEQFF. For the CDR3, the DNA is TGTGCCAGCAGCCGTAGGGCGGCGGGAGGGTCTCTTGAGCAGTTCTTC.